This T cell receptor beta chain was sequenced during a study of CD8+CD57+ T cells in acquired aplastic anemia. Genomic DNA was employed as the template in profiling TCR beta VDJ and CDR3. TCRdb re-called the reads through MiXCR, storing one row per CDR3 protein. This sample has approximately 170,000 distinct CDR3 sequences; about 53% occur once, and the top ten carry about 15%. V gave up 3 bases and J gave up 6 bases; unmatched junction bases: 4. From germline, CDR1 is SGHAT and CDR2 FQNNGV. The CDR3 length is 14 residues. This clonotype came up many times. Material: sorted CD4+, CD8+, or CD8+CD57+ T cells (not recorded which) from PBMCs. This clonotype was obtained from a human donor in good health, serving as a control. This chain links TRBV11-2 with TRBJ1-5, with 8 bases matching TRBD1. CDR3 protein: CASSFSGGVQPQHF. The CDR3 DNA reads TGTGCCAGCAGCTTCTCAGGGGGCGTTCAGCCCCAGCATTTT.